Listed below are T cell receptor beta chains from one sample, sequenced in a study of T cell repertoires in cytomegalovirus infection. Their antigens are not known. TCRdb analysed the reads with MiXCR anew, one entry per CDR3 protein. The sample lists roughly 340,000 distinct CDR3 sequences, about 28% occurring once. Sequenced material: cultured PBMCs, taken from culture after CMV antigen stimulation. The receptors derive from a human donor in good health (CMV status not recorded). Some clones in this sample may be carry-over from other donors' samples. Each CDR3 is given with its conserved first and last residue. The D gene is left open where the match is weak. A clone size is listed for some rows: how often the clone was seen (once, few, many), or a class if it is expanded.

d_call	v_call	clone_size	j_call	cdr3_nt	cdr3_aa
NA	TRBV27	NA	TRBJ2-1	TGTGCCAGCGGTTTACCCCCTGGACAGACCAATGAGCAGTTCTTC	CASGLPPGQTNEQFF
TRBD1	TRBV11-1	few	TRBJ2-1	TGTGCCAGCAGCCTTGGACAGGGCGTCGATGAGCAGTTCTTC	CASSLGQGVDEQFF
TRBD1	TRBV7-9	many	TRBJ2-5	TGTGCCAGCAGCCCTATAACAGGGGGCGCCCCGGGAGAGACCCAGTACTTC	CASSPITGGAPGETQYF
TRBD1	TRBV6-5	few	TRBJ2-7	TGTGCCAGCAGTATGGTACAGGGGGCTGCCTACGAGCAGTACTTC	CASSMVQGAAYEQYF
TRBD1	TRBV7-2	many	TRBJ1-1	TGTGCCAGCAGCTTAACAGGGGGAACTAACACTGAAGCTTTCTTT	CASSLTGGTNTEAFF
NA	TRBV6-1	NA	TRBJ1-6	TGTGCCAGCAGGAGACAGGACTCCTATAATTCACCCCTCCACTTT	CASRRQDSYNSPLHF
NA	TRBV10-3	NA	TRBJ2-2	TGTGCCAGCAAGCTCCGGGACGGCAGAGACACCGGGGAGCTGTTTTTT	CASKLRDGRDTGELFF
NA	TRBV4-1	NA	TRBJ2-3	TGTGCCAGCAGCCAAGATCTTCAAGATACGCAGTATTTT	CASSQDLQDTQYF
NA	TRBV7-9	few	TRBJ2-1	TGTGCCAGCAGCACGACAGGCCGGCACAATGAGCAGTTCTTC	CASSTTGRHNEQFF
NA	TRBV7-9	NA	TRBJ2-3	TGTGCCAGCAGTCTCCATGGGGGGTCGAACGCAGATACGCAGTATTTT	CASSLHGGSNADTQYF
NA	TRBV10-3	few	TRBJ2-1	TGTGCCATCAGTGAGTCGGGAGCCCTATACTACAATGAGCAGTTCTTC	CAISESGALYYNEQFF
TRBD1	TRBV12-3/TRBV12-4	few	TRBJ1-2	TGTGCCAGCAGTTTAGTGGGAGGGGGCGCTGGCTATGGCTACACCTTC	CASSLVGGGAGYGYTF
TRBD1	TRBV6-5	NA	TRBJ1-2	TGTGCCAGCAGTTACCGGGGCTTTCCGGGACAGCGCACTATCTATGGCTACACCTTC	CASSYRGFPGQRTIYGYTF
TRBD2	TRBV5-4	NA	TRBJ2-3	TGTGCCAGCAGCCAACTAGCGGGAGGGGTAACGGATACGCAGTATTTT	CASSQLAGGVTDTQYF
TRBD2	TRBV7-9	NA	TRBJ2-1	TGTGCCAGCAGCCTAGTTAGCGGGACGAGCTCCTACAATGAGCAGTTCTTC	CASSLVSGTSSYNEQFF
NA	TRBV12-3/TRBV12-4	NA	TRBJ1-5	TGTGCCAGCAGTTCGACTTATCAGCCCCAGCATTTT	CASSSTYQPQHF
TRBD1	TRBV12-3/TRBV12-4	NA	TRBJ2-7	TGTGCCAGCAGTAGCGGACAGGGCTCCTACGAGCAGTACTTC	CASSSGQGSYEQYF
NA	TRBV11-2	NA	TRBJ1-3	TGTGCCAGCAGCTTAGAGAGACAAACTGGAAACACCATATATTTT	CASSLERQTGNTIYF
TRBD2	TRBV6-8	few	TRBJ2-5	TGTGCCAGCAGTCGGCCGGGACTAGCGGGGGGGAAAGAGACCCAGTACTTC	CASSRPGLAGGKETQYF
TRBD2	TRBV28	many	TRBJ2-3	TGTGCCAGCAGTTTATGGCTAGCGGGGGGCGGGGTAGATACGCAGTATTTT	CASSLWLAGGGVDTQYF
TRBD1	TRBV7-9	NA	TRBJ2-3	TGTGCCAGCAGCCTTCACGGACAGGTCACAGATACGCAGTATTTT	CASSLHGQVTDTQYF
NA	TRBV28	NA	TRBJ2-5	TGTGCCAGCAGTTTATTATGGGAGACCCAGTACTTC	CASSLLWETQYF
TRBD1	TRBV7-6	NA	TRBJ2-5	TGTGCCAGCAGCTTGAAAGACAGGGGGCCGATGGAGACCCAGTACTTC	CASSLKDRGPMETQYF
NA	TRBV27	NA	TRBJ2-2	TGTGCCAGCAGGCCCAGTGCCACCGGGGAGCTGTTTTTT	CASRPSATGELFF
TRBD2	TRBV11-2	NA	TRBJ2-1	TGTGCCAGCAGCTCGAGACGGACTAGCGGGAGTTTAAATGAGCAGTTCTTC	CASSSRRTSGSLNEQFF
NA	TRBV5-4	NA	TRBJ1-2	TGTGCCAGCAGCTTGGACCCCTATGGCTACACCTTC	CASSLDPYGYTF
NA	TRBV4-2	NA	TRBJ1-2	TGTGCCAGCAGCCAAGAAGTCCCTTCCCTCCTTGGGCCGGCCTATGGCTACACCTTC	CASSQEVPSLLGPAYGYTF
TRBD1	TRBV6-5	NA	TRBJ1-2	TGTGCCAGCAGTTACAACCGGGGGACAGGGTCTACCACCTTC	CASSYNRGTGSTTF
NA	TRBV6-8	once	TRBJ2-5	TGTGCCAGCAGCCGACAGGCCCGGGAGACCCAGTACTTC	CASSRQARETQYF
NA	TRBV28	few	TRBJ1-4	TGTGCCAGCAGTTTTCGGGGTCGGAACATGTCGGTGGGCCTGTTTTTT	CASSFRGRNMSVGLFF
TRBD1	TRBV27	NA	TRBJ2-5	TGTGCCAGCAGTTTATCGCCCGACAGGGAAGCCTCTCCTGGGACCCAGTACTTC	CASSLSPDREASPGTQYF
TRBD2	TRBV24-1	NA	TRBJ2-1	TGTGCCACGGGACTAGCGGGAGGGAACGAGCAGTTCTTC	CATGLAGGNEQFF
NA	TRBV28	NA	TRBJ1-1	TGTGCCAGCAGCCCTTGGGGAGGGGGCACTGAAGCTTTCTTT	CASSPWGGGTEAFF
NA	TRBV5-6	few	TRBJ1-1	TGTGCCAGCAGCCATGGGGGGGAATTCGAAGCTTTCTTT	CASSHGGEFEAFF
NA	TRBV11-2	NA	TRBJ1-6	TGTGCCAGCAGCTGGGACGGGGGTAGCACCTCGCCCCTCCACTTT	CASSWDGGSTSPLHF
NA	TRBV5-1	NA	TRBJ2-1	TGCGCCAGCAGCTTGGCCCCCAGGTCTCCTGAGCAGTTCTTC	CASSLAPRSPEQFF
NA	TRBV5-6	NA	TRBJ2-2	TGTGCCAGCAGCTTTCCACTAGCGAACACCGGGGAGCTGTTTTTT	CASSFPLANTGELFF
NA	TRBV7-8	many	TRBJ1-1	TGTGCCAGCAGCTTAAAAAGGGACACTGAAGCTTTCTTT	CASSLKRDTEAFF
NA	TRBV7-3	few	TRBJ1-2	TGTGCCAGCAGCCCAGCGGGTAGAGGTGGCTACACCTTC	CASSPAGRGGYTF